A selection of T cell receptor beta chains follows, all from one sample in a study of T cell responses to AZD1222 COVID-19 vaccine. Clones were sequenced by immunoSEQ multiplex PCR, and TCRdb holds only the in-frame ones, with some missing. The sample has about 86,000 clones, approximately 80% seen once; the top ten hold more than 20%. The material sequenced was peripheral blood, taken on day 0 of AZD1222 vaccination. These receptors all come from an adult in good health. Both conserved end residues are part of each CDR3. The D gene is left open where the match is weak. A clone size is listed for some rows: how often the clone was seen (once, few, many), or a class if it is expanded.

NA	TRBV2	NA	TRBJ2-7	TGTGCCAGCAGTGAGCGGTACGAGCAGTACTTC	CASSERYEQYF
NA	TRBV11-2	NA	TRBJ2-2	TGTGCCAGCAGCTTATTGTTAGCAGGGGGGACCGGGGAGCTGTTTTTT	CASSLLLAGGTGELFF
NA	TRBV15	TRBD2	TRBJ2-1	TGTGCCACCAGCAGAGGGACTAGCGGCTACAATGAGCAGTTCTTC	CATSRGTSGYNEQFF
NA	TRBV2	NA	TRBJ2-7	TGTGCCAGCAGTGTGCCACAAAGCGGAGCCTACGAGCAGTACTTC	CASSVPQSGAYEQYF
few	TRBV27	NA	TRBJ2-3	TGTGCCAGCAGTTCACCGCCCCCGCGCCTAGCGCAGTATTTT	CASSSPPPRLAQYF
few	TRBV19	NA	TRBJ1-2	TGTGCCAGTAGTATTGTCGGGGGGGCCTATGGCTACACCTTC	CASSIVGGAYGYTF
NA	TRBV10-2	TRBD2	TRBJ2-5	TGCGCCAGCACCTTTGGCGGGGGGGAGACCCAGTACTTC	CASTFGGGETQYF
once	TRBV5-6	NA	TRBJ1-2	TGTGCCAGCAGCTTGGACCTGGGGGATGGCTACACCTTC	CASSLDLGDGYTF
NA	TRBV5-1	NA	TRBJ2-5	TGCGCCAGCAGCTTGGTAGGCGGGGATCAAGAGACCCAGTACTTC	CASSLVGGDQETQYF
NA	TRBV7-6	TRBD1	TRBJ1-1	TGTGCCAGCAGCCCCCAGGGGGGAGTTAACACTGAAGCTTTCTTT	CASSPQGGVNTEAFF
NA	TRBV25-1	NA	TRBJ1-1	TGTGCCAGCAGAAAGGGAGGCGACCTCGAAGCTTTCTTT	CASRKGGDLEAFF
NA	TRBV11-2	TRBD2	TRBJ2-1	TGTGCCAGCGGCGCCGGGGGACTAGCGGGCCTCAATGAGCAGTTCTTC	CASGAGGLAGLNEQFF
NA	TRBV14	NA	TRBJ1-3	TGTGCCAGCAACCGGGCGAACTCTGGAAACACCATATATTTT	CASNRANSGNTIYF
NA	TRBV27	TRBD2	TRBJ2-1	TGTGCCAGCAGTCTGACTAGCGGGAGTTACAATGAGCAGTTCTTC	CASSLTSGSYNEQFF
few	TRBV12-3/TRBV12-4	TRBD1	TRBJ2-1	TGTGCCAGCAGTCGGACAGGGAATGAGCAGTTCTTC	CASSRTGNEQFF
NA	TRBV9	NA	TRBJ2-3	TGTGCCAGCAGCATCCGGGGCGGCTCCACAGATACGCAGTATTTT	CASSIRGGSTDTQYF